This note documents a single T cell receptor (beta chain) sequence. Its specificity is unknown. The CDR3 contains 16 residues. Trimming removed 7 bases at V and 4 bases at J, with 20 bases between. Per the germline V gene, CDR1 is SNHLY and CDR2 is FYNNEI. The entry originates in a study of T cell responses to AZD1222 COVID-19 vaccine. The study's findings and limits: Baseline seropositivity characterized only 5 or 6 AZD1222 recipients.

The protocol was immunoSEQ multiplex PCR, while the TCRdb copy is restricted to in-frame clones and leaves out a portion. The table has 120,000 to 150,000 clones, roughly 91% seen once; the top ten hold about 1.9%. The source of this sequence is an adult in good health. V and J are TRBV2 and TRBJ2-1, with no clear D. The material sequenced was peripheral blood, taken on day 0 of AZD1222 vaccination. The CDR3 reads CASNEHLVFLYNEQFF. The CDR3 coding sequence is TGTGCCAGCAACGAACACCTAGTCTTTTTGTACAATGAGCAGTTCTTC.